The sequence of this T cell receptor beta chain was determined in a study of CD8 T cells in ankylosing spondylitis. Quantitative molecular-barcoded 5'-RACE generated the TCR beta libraries. TCRdb recomputed calls from the 5' RACE reads with MiXCR, one row per CDR3 protein. There are about 110,000 distinct CDR3 sequences in the sample; 20% to 30% occur only once, and 9% to 15% lies in the top ten. This clonotype turned up a few times. Its target is unknown. Germline assignment: CDR1 KGHDR and CDR2 SFDVKD. Between the trimmed V and J ends, which lost 7 bases and 11 bases, there was a span of 17 bases. The CDR3 has 13 residues. General study points: Those disease-linked clones were CD8+; they were also relatively rare in peripheral blood. There was a TCR beta motif, made of several highly homologous variants, that appeared characteristic of ankylosing spondylitis blood. Researchers reportedly found disease-linked clones significantly enriched in matched ankylosing spondylitis synovial fluid.

The material sequenced was synovial fluid, either unsorted or a sorted T cell fraction (not recorded which). This clonotype was sampled from a male donor with ankylosing spondylitis. J is TRBJ2-1 and V is TRBV24-1, with TRBD1 as a possible D gene (6 bases). DNA of the CDR3: TGTGCCACCAGCTCTTCAGGGGTCCCCAAGCAGTTCTTC. Protein: CATSSSGVPKQFF.